The 29 T cell receptor beta chains in this list originate from one sample, sequenced in a study of blood T cell repertoires in COVID-19. Data came from immunoSEQ multiplex PCR; TCRdb stores just in-frame clones and leaves some out. The profile shows some 200,000 clones, about 89% of them singletons. The sample taken for sequencing was peripheral blood. All receptors come from a man between 65 and 79 years old with acute or convalescent COVID-19.

This rearrangement joins TRBV2 to TRBJ1-3; 9 bases match TRBD1. CDR3 size: 14 residues. After removal of 6 bases from V and 7 bases from J, the junction contained 7 bases not matched to a gene. CDR1 SNHLY and CDR2 FYNNEI come from the germline V gene. The CDR3 spells CASRDHRGLNTIYF. CDR3 DNA sequence: TGTGCCAGCAGGGATCACAGGGGGCTGAACACCATATATTTT.

The sample holds a few counts of this clone. This rearrangement joins TRBV14 to TRBJ2-1; D gene unclear. CDR1 and CDR2 from the germline V gene are SGHDN and FVKESK. Trimming removed 0 bases from V and 10 bases from J, with 16 bases in between. This CDR3 has 15 residues. CDR3: CASSQDSTLRREQFF. As DNA, the CDR3 is TGTGCCAGCAGCCAAGATAGCACACTTCGGCGGGAGCAGTTCTTC.

The chain is built from TRBV18 and TRBJ2-6, with D hard to call. V was trimmed by 0 bases and J by 2 bases, leaving 11 bases between them. CDR1 and CDR2 from the germline V gene are KGHSH and LQKENI. This CDR3 comprises 17 residues. The CDR3 DNA is TGTGCCAGCTCACCACCGAGGCCTTTACCTGGGGCCAACGTCCTGACTTTC. Protein sequence: CASSPPRPLPGANVLTF. The whole variable domain, filled in from reference TRBV18 and TRBJ2-6, reads NAGVMQNPRHLVRRRGQEARLRCSPMKGHSHVYWYRQLPEEGLKFMVYLQKENIIDESGMPKERFSAEFPKEGPSILRIQQVVRGDSAAYFCASSPPRPLPGANVLTFGAGSRLTVL.

This clone appeared a single time. The chain uses TRBV5-5 and TRBJ2-5, with TRBD1 as a possible D gene (6 bases). Germline assignment: CDR1 SGHKS and CDR2 YYEKEE (reference sequence). V was pared by 4 bases and J by 0 bases, with 10 bases between. This CDR3 spans 14 amino acids. For the CDR3, the DNA is TGTGCCAGCAGCCCGGCAGGGGACCAAGAGACCCAGTACTTC. This codes for CASSPAGDQETQYF.

V usage is TRBV6-5 and J usage is TRBJ2-7; weak D call: TRBD1 (6 bases). V shed 6 bases and J shed 0 bases, with 12 bases lying between them. Germline V gene lookup returns CDR1 MNHEY and CDR2 SVGAGI. CDR3 length: 14 amino acids. This CDR3 reads CASRPYRASYEQYF. In nucleotides, the CDR3 is TGTGCCAGCAGACCCTACAGGGCCTCCTACGAGCAGTACTTC.

This clone came up a few times. The chain has TRBV6-5 and TRBJ1-2; D is perhaps TRBD1 (5 bases). Per germline, CDR1 MNHEY and CDR2 SVGAGI. V dropped 5 bases and J dropped 4 bases, with 11 bases sitting between them. This CDR3 has 13 residues. The CDR3 protein is CASSPDTFYGYTF. The DNA for the CDR3 is TGTGCCAGCAGTCCGGACACCTTCTATGGCTACACCTTC.

The chain is built from TRBV5-4 and TRBJ1-3, with D possibly TRBD1 on 6 matching bases. Between the trimmed V and J ends, which lost 4 bases and 1 base, there was a span of 12 bases. There are 15 residues in the CDR3. Germline V CDR1 and CDR2: SGHNT, YYREEE (reference sequence). The CDR3 loop is CASSQNTGSGNTIYF. For the CDR3, the DNA is TGTGCCAGCAGCCAAAATACAGGGTCTGGAAACACCATATATTTT.

V is TRBV6-5 and J is TRBJ1-1; 10 positions agree with TRBD1. Trimming at V came to 10 bases and at J to 3 bases, leaving 8 bases not matched to a gene. The CDR3 extends over 14 amino acids. In germline, CDR1 is MNHEY, CDR2 SVGAGI. Written as DNA, the CDR3 is TGTGCCACCCCAAGGGACAGGGGTGACACTGAAGCTTTCTTT. Translating gives CATPRDRGDTEAFF.

The chain links TRBV2 to TRBJ1-6; no reliable D call. Germline CDR1 SNHLY, CDR2 FYNNEI. V lost 2 bases to trimming and J lost 4 bases, with 12 bases between them. The CDR3 is 16 residues long. The CDR3 here is CASSERGWRYNSPLHF. The CDR3 DNA follows: TGTGCCAGCAGTGAACGGGGATGGAGATATAATTCACCCCTCCACTTT. The full variable domain, in which reference TRBV2 and TRBJ1-6 provide the parts outside the CDR3, is EPEVTQTPSHQVTQMGQEVILRCVPISNHLYFYWYRQILGQKVEFLVSFYNNEISEKSEIFDDQFSVERPDGSNFTLKIRSTKLEDSAMYFCASSERGWRYNSPLHFGNGTRLTVT.

V usage is TRBV4-2 and J usage is TRBJ2-7, with TRBD2 matching over 7 bases. Germline V CDR1 and CDR2: LGHNA, YNFKEQ. This CDR3 comprises 17 residues. The V and J ends lost 1 base and 6 bases, in that order; junction bases with no gene match: 15. The CDR3: CASSQVHLEGGPSEQYF. CDR3 nucleotides: TGTGCCAGCAGCCAAGTACATCTTGAGGGAGGGCCATCCGAGCAGTACTTC.

This clone appeared once. The chain combines TRBV7-9 with TRBJ1-2; TRBD1 matches at 7 bases. The germline V gene encodes CDR1 SEHNR and CDR2 FQNEAQ (reference sequence). The V and J ends lost 5 bases and 1 base, in that order; junction bases with no gene match: 1. The CDR3 has 13 amino acids. CDR3 in amino acids: CASSRDSNYGYTF. CDR3 nucleotide sequence: TGTGCCAGCAGCCGGGACAGTAACTATGGCTACACCTTC.

The gene calls are TRBV18 and TRBJ1-4; D unresolved. From germline, CDR1 is KGHSH and CDR2 LQKENI. The CDR3 runs to 15 residues. V gave up 3 bases and J gave up 4 bases, with 12 bases separating them. The CDR3 DNA is TGTGCCAGCTCACCGAGGGCCTCCAATAATGAAAAACTGTTTTTT. Translation gives CASSPRASNNEKLFF.

J is TRBJ2-5 and V is TRBV5-1; tentatively, D is TRBD1 (6 bases). Germline values: CDR1 SGHRS, CDR2 YFSETQ. CDR3 length: 17 residues. V lost 1 base to trimming and J lost 4 bases, with 20 bases between them. The CDR3 nucleotides read TGCGCCAGCAGCTTGTGGCCCCAGGGGTACCAAGGAGAGACCCAGTACTTC. It codes for CASSLWPQGYQGETQYF.

This chain uses TRBV11-3 with TRBJ2-3, with 8 bases matching TRBD2. Germline trimming cut 4 bases from V and 7 bases from J; bases unmatched to any gene: 10. Germline lookup yields CDR1 SGHNT and CDR2 YENEEA. The CDR3 is 15 amino acids. The CDR3 DNA reads TGTGCCAGCAGCTCCCGAGCCGGGGGGGCAAATACGCAGTATTTT. It yields the protein CASSSRAGGANTQYF. The complete variable domain, with remaining parts taken from reference TRBV11-3 and TRBJ2-3, reads EAGVVQSPRYKIIEKKQPVAFWCNPISGHNTLYWYLQNLGQGPELLIRYENEEAVDDSQLPKDRFSAERLKGVDSTLKIQPAELGDSAVYLCASSSRAGGANTQYFGPGTRLTVL.

J is TRBJ1-6 and V is TRBV7-2, with 9 bases matching TRBD1. The V gene end was trimmed by 4 bases and the J gene end by 5 bases; junction bases not matched to a gene: 6. In germline, CDR1 is SGHTA, CDR2 FQGNSA. The CDR3 contains 16 residues. CDR3 DNA sequence: TGTGCCAGCAGCTACCACAGGGGGCAAGATAATTCACCCCTCCACTTT. It yields the protein CASSYHRGQDNSPLHF.

The chain combines TRBV7-6 with TRBJ1-1; no reliable D call. CDR1 is SGHVS, CDR2 FNYEAQ, per germline. The CDR3 covers 14 residues. V shed 2 bases and J shed 5 bases, with 12 bases lying between them. The CDR3 nucleotides read TGTGCCAGCAGCTTAAATCCCGGGAGGACTGAAGCTTTCTTT. Encoded protein: CASSLNPGRTEAFF.

This clone came up a few times. The chain joins TRBV7-9 to TRBJ1-2; 7 bases align to TRBD1. Germline V gene data show CDR1 as SEHNR and CDR2 as FQNEAQ (reference sequence). This CDR3 has 17 amino acids. V lost 4 bases, J lost 3 bases, and 14 bases stayed unmatched. The CDR3 is CASSSHLLGTDDYGYTF. CDR3 coding DNA: TGTGCCAGCAGCTCCCACCTACTAGGGACAGACGACTATGGCTACACCTTC.

V is TRBV5-1 and J is TRBJ2-3; D call uncertain. Trimming took off 0 bases at V and 2 bases at J, with 7 bases between the two ends. In germline, CDR1 is SGHRS, CDR2 YFSETQ. The CDR3 has 14 amino acids. CDR3 nucleotide sequence: TGCGCCAGCAGCTTGGAGCTCCCCACAGATACGCAGTATTTT. Protein: CASSLELPTDTQYF.

The V and J genes are TRBV28 and TRBJ2-5, with TRBD1 matching over 7 bases. Germline CDR1 and CDR2: MDHEN and SYDVKM. CDR3 size: 15 residues. V trimming: 5 bases; J trimming: 4 bases; junction bases outside the gene matches: 10. CDR3: CASSIRQGVIETQYF. CDR3 sequence (DNA): TGTGCCAGCAGTATACGACAGGGAGTTATAGAGACCCAGTACTTC.

This sequence joins TRBV4-1 and TRBJ2-7; 9 bases fit TRBD2. CDR1 and CDR2 (germline): MGHRA, YSYEKL. There are 15 residues in the CDR3. V gave up 2 bases and J gave up 7 bases; unmatched junction bases: 9. CDR3 DNA: TGCGCCAGCAGCCAAAATAGCGGGGGTTTCGAAGAGCAGTACTTC. Amino acid sequence: CASSQNSGGFEEQYF.

V and J are TRBV3-1 (or the pseudogene TRBV3-2) and TRBJ2-1; D perhaps matches TRBD1 (7 bases). The length of the CDR3 is 14 residues. Looked up from germline, CDR1 is LGHDT and CDR2 is YNNKEL (reference sequence). Trimming left V 3 bases short and J 9 bases short, with 15 bases between. For the CDR3, the DNA is TGTGCCAGCAGCCAGCTGGACTACAGGGGTGAGCAGTTCTTC. This codes for CASSQLDYRGEQFF.

This clone has only a few counts. The rearrangement uses TRBV4-1 and TRBJ1-3, with D hard to call. Germline loops: CDR1 MGHRA, CDR2 YSYEKL. The CDR3 spans 13 residues. Trimming shortened V by 5 bases and J by 8 bases, and 13 bases separated the two germline ends. The CDR3 reads CASSSERWHTIYF. CDR3 nucleotide sequence: TGCGCCAGCAGCTCAGAGAGGTGGCACACCATATATTTT.

J is TRBJ1-2 and V is TRBV7-3; D is perhaps TRBD1 (5 bases). CDR1 and CDR2 from the germline V gene are SGHTA and FQGTGA. CDR3 size: 15 residues. Trimming left V 1 base short and J 8 bases short, with 17 bases between. Here the CDR3 reads CASSLSGSFGGGYTF. For the CDR3, the DNA is TGTGCCAGCAGCTTAAGTGGCAGCTTCGGGGGAGGCTACACCTTC.

The gene calls are TRBV18 and TRBJ2-1, with 12 bases identical to TRBD2. Unmatched junction bases numbered 9, after V lost 6 bases and J lost 0 bases. The CDR3 consists of 18 residues. CDR1 and CDR2 from the germline V gene are KGHSH and LQKENI. The CDR3 DNA sequence: TGTGCCAGCTCTCCTGGGCCTAGCGGGAGGGCCTCCTACAATGAGCAGTTCTTC. Amino acid sequence: CASSPGPSGRASYNEQFF.

This CDR3 reads CASSLRTGVNSPLHF. The CDR3 bases are TGCGCCAGCAGCCTTAGGACAGGTGTTAATTCACCCCTCCACTTT. V and J are TRBV5-1 and TRBJ1-6, with 7 bases fitting TRBD1. The CDR3 is made up of 15 amino acids. The junction had 7 bases not matched to a gene; V was cut back by 4 bases and J by 6 bases. From germline, CDR1 is SGHRS and CDR2 YFSETQ.

The chain uses TRBV7-3 and TRBJ2-2, with D perhaps TRBD2 (6 bases). Germline V gene data show CDR1 as SGHTA and CDR2 as FQGTGA. The CDR3 covers 15 residues. The V end was cut by 4 bases, the J end by 4 bases, with 13 bases between. Here the CDR3 DNA reads TGTGCCAGCAGCTCCGGAGGGGCGCTCACCGGGGAGCTGTTTTTT. Translating gives CASSSGGALTGELFF.

The chain has TRBV11-3 and TRBJ1-1; tentative D call: TRBD1 (5 bases). The CDR3 contains 14 residues. CDR1 and CDR2 from the germline V gene are SGHNT and YENEEA. V lost 3 bases, J lost 1 base, and 9 bases lay in between. The CDR3 region has the DNA TGTGCCAGCAGCTTGATGGGGGGGAACACTGAAGCTTTCTTT. This sequence encodes CASSLMGGNTEAFF.

The chain is built from TRBV7-2 and TRBJ2-7, with a tentative D call TRBD1 (6 bases). This CDR3 has 15 amino acids. The V and J ends lost 2 bases and 3 bases respectively, with 14 bases between them. CDR1 is SGHTA, CDR2 FQGNSA, per germline. Here the CDR3 DNA reads TGTGCCAGCAGCTTACGTAGGGACAAGATCTACGAGCAGTACTTC. As protein: CASSLRRDKIYEQYF.

The rearrangement joins TRBV5-1 to TRBJ2-2; maybe TRBD2 (5 bases). This CDR3 is 15 amino acids long. Trimming cost V 7 bases and J 6 bases, with 19 bases left between them. Germline V gene data show CDR1 as SGHRS and CDR2 as YFSETQ. Here the CDR3 reads CASCPDWRPAGELFF. The CDR3 nucleotides read TGCGCCAGCTGCCCGGACTGGCGGCCCGCCGGGGAGCTGTTTTTT.